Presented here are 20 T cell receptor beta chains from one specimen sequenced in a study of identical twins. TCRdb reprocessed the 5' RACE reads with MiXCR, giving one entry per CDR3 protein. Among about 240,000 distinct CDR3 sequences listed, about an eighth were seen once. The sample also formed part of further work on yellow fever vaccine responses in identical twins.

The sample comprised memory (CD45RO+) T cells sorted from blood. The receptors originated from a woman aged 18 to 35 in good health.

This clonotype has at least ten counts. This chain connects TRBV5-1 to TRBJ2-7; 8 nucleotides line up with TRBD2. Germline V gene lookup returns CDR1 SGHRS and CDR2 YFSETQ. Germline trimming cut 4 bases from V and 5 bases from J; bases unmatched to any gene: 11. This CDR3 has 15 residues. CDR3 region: CASSPNRGGMHEQYF. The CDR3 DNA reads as TGCGCCAGCAGCCCGAATCGGGGGGGTATGCACGAGCAGTACTTC.

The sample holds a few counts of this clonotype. The CDR3 loop reads CASSPGDTDTQYF. The CDR3 bases are TGTGCCAGCAGCCCAGGGGACACAGATACGCAGTATTTT. V and J are TRBV6-4 and TRBJ2-3; tentatively, D is TRBD1 (6 bases). V lost 6 bases and J lost 2, with 9 bases in between. This CDR3 spans 13 amino acids. Germline lookup yields CDR1 MRHNA and CDR2 SNTAGT.

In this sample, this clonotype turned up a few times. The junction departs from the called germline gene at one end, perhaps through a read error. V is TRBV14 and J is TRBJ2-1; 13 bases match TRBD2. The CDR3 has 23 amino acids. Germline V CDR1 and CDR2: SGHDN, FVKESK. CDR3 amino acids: CASSQEGVRGLAGQAVSYNEQFF. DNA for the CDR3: TGTGCCAGCAGTCAAGAAGGGGTTAGGGGACTAGCGGGACAAGCGGTCTCCTACAATGAGCAGTTCTTC.

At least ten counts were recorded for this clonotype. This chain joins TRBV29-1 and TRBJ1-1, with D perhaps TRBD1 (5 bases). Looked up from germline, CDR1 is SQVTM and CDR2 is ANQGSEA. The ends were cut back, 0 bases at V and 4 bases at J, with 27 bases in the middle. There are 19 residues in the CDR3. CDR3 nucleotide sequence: TGCAGCGTTGAAGAGGCGGTTGGGGAGGGCGGGGGACGGACCACTGAAGCTTTCTTT. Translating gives CSVEEAVGEGGGRTTEAFF.

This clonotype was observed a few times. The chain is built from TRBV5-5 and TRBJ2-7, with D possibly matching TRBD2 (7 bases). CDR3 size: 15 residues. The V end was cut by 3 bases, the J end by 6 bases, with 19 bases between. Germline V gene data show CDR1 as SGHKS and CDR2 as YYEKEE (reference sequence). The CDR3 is CASSSEGGTLREQYF. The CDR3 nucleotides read TGTGCCAGCAGCTCCGAGGGGGGGACATTACGCGAGCAGTACTTC.

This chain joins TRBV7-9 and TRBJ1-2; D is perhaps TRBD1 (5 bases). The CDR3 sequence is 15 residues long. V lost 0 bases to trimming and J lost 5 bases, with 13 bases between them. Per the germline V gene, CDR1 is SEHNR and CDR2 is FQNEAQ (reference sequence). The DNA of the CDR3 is TGTGCCAGCAGCTTAGCCGGACAAATCGGGTATGGCTACACCTTC. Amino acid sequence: CASSLAGQIGYGYTF.

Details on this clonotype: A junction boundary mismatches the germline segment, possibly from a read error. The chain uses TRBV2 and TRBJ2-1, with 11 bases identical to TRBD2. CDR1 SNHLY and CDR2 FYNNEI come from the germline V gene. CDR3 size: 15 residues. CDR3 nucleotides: TGTGTCAGCATCCCCTTGACTAGCGGGATAACAGGGCAGTTCTTC. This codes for CVSIPLTSGITGQFF.

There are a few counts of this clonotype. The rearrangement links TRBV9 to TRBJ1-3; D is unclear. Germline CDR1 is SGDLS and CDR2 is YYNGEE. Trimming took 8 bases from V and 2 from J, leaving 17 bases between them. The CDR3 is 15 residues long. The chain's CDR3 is CASGRSVTAGNTIYF. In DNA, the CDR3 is TGTGCCAGTGGGCGGAGTGTCACAGCTGGAAACACCATATATTTT.

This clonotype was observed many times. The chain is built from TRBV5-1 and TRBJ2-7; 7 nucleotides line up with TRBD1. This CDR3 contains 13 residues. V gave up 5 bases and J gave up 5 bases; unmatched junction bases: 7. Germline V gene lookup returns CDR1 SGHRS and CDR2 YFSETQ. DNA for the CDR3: TGCGCCAGCAGTTCGACAGGGACGAACGAGCAGTACTTC. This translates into CASSSTGTNEQYF.

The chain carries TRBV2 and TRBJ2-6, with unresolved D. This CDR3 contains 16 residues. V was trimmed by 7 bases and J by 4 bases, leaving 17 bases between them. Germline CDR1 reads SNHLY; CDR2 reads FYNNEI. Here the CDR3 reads CASIPSMQYGANVLTF. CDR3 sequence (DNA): TGTGCCAGCATCCCAAGCATGCAGTACGGGGCCAACGTCCTGACTTTC.

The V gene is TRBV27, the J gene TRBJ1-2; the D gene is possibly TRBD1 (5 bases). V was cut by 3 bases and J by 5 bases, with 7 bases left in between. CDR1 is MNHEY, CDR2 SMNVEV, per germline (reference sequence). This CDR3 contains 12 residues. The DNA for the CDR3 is TGTGCCAGCAGTTTCTCAGGGTATGGCTACACCTTC. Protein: CASSFSGYGYTF.

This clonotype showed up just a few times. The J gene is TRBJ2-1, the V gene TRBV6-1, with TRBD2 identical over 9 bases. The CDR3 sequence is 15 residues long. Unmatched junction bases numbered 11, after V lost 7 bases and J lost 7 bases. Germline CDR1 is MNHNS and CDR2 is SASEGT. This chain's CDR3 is CASKGREGFRNEQFF. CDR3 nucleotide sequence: TGTGCCAGCAAAGGGCGGGAGGGTTTTCGGAATGAGCAGTTCTTC.

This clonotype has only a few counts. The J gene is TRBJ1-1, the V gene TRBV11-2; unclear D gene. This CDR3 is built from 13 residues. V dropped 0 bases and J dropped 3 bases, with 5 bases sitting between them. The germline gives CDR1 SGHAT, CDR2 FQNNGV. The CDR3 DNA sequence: TGTGCCAGCAGCTTAGATCTTTACACTGAAGCTTTCTTT. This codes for CASSLDLYTEAFF.

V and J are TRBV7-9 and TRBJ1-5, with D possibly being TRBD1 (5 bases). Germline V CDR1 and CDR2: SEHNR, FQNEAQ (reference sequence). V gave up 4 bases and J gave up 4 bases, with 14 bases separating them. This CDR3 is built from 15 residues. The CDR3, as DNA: TGTGCCAGCAGCTCCGGCCTCCAGGGAAATCAGCCCCAGCATTTT. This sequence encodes CASSSGLQGNQPQHF.

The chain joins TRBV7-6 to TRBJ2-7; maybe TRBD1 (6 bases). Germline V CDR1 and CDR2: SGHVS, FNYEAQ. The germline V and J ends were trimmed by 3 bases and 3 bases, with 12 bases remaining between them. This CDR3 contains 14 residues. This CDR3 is CASSFPGQDYEQYF. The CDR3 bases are TGTGCCAGCAGCTTTCCGGGACAAGACTACGAGCAGTACTTC. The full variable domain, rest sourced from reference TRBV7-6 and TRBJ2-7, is GAGVSQSPRYKVTKRGQDVALRCDPISGHVSLYWYRQALGQGPEFLTYFNYEAQQDKSGLPNDRFSAERPEGSISTLTIQRTEQRDSAMYRCASSFPGQDYEQYFGPGTRLTVT.

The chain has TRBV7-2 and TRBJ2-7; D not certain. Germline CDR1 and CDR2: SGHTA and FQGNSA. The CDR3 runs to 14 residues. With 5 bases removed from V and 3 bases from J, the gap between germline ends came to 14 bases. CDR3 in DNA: TGTGCCAGCAGCATCGGACGGATGGTCTACGAGCAGTACTTC. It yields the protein CASSIGRMVYEQYF.

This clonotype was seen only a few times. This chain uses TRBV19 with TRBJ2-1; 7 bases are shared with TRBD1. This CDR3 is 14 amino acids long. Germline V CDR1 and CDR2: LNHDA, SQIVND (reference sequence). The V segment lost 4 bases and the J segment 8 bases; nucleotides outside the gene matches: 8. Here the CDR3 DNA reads TGTGCCAGTAGTACGGGACAGAGGAGTCATGAGCAGTTCTTC. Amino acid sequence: CASSTGQRSHEQFF.

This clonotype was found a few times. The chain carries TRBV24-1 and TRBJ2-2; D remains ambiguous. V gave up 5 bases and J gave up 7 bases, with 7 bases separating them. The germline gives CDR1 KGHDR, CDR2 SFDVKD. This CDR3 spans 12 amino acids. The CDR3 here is CATSALGGELFF. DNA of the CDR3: TGTGCCACCAGTGCCCTCGGCGGGGAGCTGTTTTTT.

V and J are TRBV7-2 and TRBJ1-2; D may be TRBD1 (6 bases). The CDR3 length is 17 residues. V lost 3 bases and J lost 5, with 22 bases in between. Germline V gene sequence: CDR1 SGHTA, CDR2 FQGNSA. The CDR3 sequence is CASSLAPLRGGGYGYTF. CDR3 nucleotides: TGTGCCAGCAGCTTGGCGCCTCTGAGGGGGGGTGGTTATGGCTACACCTTC.

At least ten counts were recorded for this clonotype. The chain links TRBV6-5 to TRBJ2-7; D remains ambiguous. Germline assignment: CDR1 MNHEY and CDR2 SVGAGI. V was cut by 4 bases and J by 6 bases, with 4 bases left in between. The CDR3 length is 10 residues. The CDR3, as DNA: TGTGCCAGCAGTTGGCCCGAGCAGTACTTC. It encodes CASSWPEQYF.